This TCR beta chain appears in the sequencing data of a study of CD8 T cells in ankylosing spondylitis. This clonotype was observed many times. Its antigen is not identified. Notes on the study in general: Blood from ankylosing spondylitis patients appeared to carry a characteristic roughly 8-variant TCR beta motif. A CD8+ phenotype characterized the disease-linked clones, which were relatively rare in peripheral blood. Reported data indicate significant enrichment of disease-linked clones within matched ankylosing spondylitis synovial fluid.

Library preparation for TCR beta used quantitative 5'-RACE with molecular barcodes. TCRdb itself ran the 5' RACE reads through MiXCR, one entry per CDR3 protein. The profile covers around 130,000 distinct CDR3 sequences, with about an eighth appearing a single time and about 2.7% taken by the ten largest. The ends lost 2 bases at V and 1 base at J; junction bases unmatched: 11. The CDR3 has 18 residues. In germline, CDR1 is MNHEY, CDR2 SMNVEV (reference sequence). Source material: blood, either unsorted or a sorted T cell fraction (not recorded which). This TCR came from a female donor with ankylosing spondylitis or in good health (not recorded which). The chain combines TRBV27 with TRBJ2-3, with 8 bases that match TRBD1. CDR3 nucleotides: TGTGCCAGCAGTTTACTCCGGACAGGGATGCTGGGCACAGATACGCAGTATTTT. Its protein product is CASSLLRTGMLGTDTQYF.